A selection of T cell receptor beta chains follows, all from one sample in a study of shared clonotypes between healthy human individuals. Clones were read by immunoSEQ multiplex PCR, and TCRdb kept only the in-frame ones, dropping some. The data contain 2 million to 3 million clones, 93% of them seen just once; the ten biggest clones take up roughly 0.39%. Sequenced: naive CD4+ T cells from PBMCs. The receptors derive from a man younger than 30 in good health. Some clones in this sample may be carry-over from other donors' samples. Each CDR3 is given without its conserved first and last residue. D genes are given only for firm matches. Expanded clones are given a class, and other clones once, few, many or no size at all.

TRBJ2-2,TRBV6-1,-,TRBD1,ATLQGAKAGELF
TRBJ2-1,TRBV21-1,-,-,ARGPSGAPRDEQF
TRBJ2-1,TRBV4-2,-,-,ASSQDPTSSSYNEQF
TRBJ2-4,TRBV4-1,-,-,ASSQRGSQNIQY
TRBJ1-1,TRBV18,-,-,ASSPRGALTEAF
TRBJ1-1,TRBV5-4,-,-,ASSLAIRGSEAF
TRBJ2-5,TRBV7-9,-,TRBD1,ASSRGQGAETQY
TRBJ2-3,TRBV4-3,-,TRBD2,ASSQGGAARTDTQY
TRBJ2-2,TRBV9,once,TRBD1,ASSVDWDRANTGELF
TRBJ1-1,TRBV5-5,-,-,ASSPGTRDTEAF
TRBJ2-3,TRBV7-3,-,TRBD2,ASSLQPSGSTDTQY
TRBJ1-1,TRBV6-6,few,-,ASRGTAEAF
TRBJ2-2,TRBV5-1,-,TRBD1,ASSSPTGYTGELF
TRBJ2-2,TRBV9,-,-,ASTGSSNTGELF
TRBJ2-5,TRBV5-1,-,TRBD1,ASSSTGQQQETQY
TRBJ2-7,TRBV5-1,-,-,ASSLVAASYEQY
TRBJ2-5,TRBV6-6,once,-,ASSYPDGRWRETQY
TRBJ2-1,TRBV5-1,-,-,ASSLWGQTFGEQF
TRBJ1-4,TRBV29-1,once,-,SVVAGNEKLF
TRBJ2-5,TRBV11-1,-,-,ASSLLSGQETQY
TRBJ1-1,TRBV6-5,-,-,ATMVWSNTEAF
TRBJ2-7,TRBV4-1,-,TRBD2,ASSRGLVTYEQY
TRBJ2-3,TRBV6-1,-,-,ASRDRTQY
TRBJ2-6,TRBV4-3,-,-,ASSQVSSGANVLT
TRBJ1-5,TRBV28,-,-,ASSSPGAYSNQPQH
TRBJ2-7,TRBV5-8,once,-,ASLGPGLPNEQY
TRBJ2-4,TRBV5-6,-,TRBD1,ASSFADRSLAKNIQY
TRBJ2-1,TRBV21-1,once,-,ASPGGCNEQF
TRBJ1-4,TRBV28,once,TRBD1,ASSMPGQEKLF
TRBJ1-1,TRBV9,-,TRBD1,ASSVRPDRAPEAF
TRBJ2-1,TRBV6-1,-,-,ASSETASSYNEQF
TRBJ2-3,TRBV10-1,-,-,ATSSGVVGTDTQY
TRBJ1-4,TRBV4-3,once,TRBD1,ASSQQPPTGGGEKLF
TRBJ2-5,TRBV5-1,-,TRBD1,ASSLQGIQETQY
TRBJ2-3,TRBV27,-,-,ASSLEGPPDTQY
TRBJ2-1,TRBV27,-,-,ASSLRYFSHNEQF
TRBJ1-2,TRBV27,-,-,ASRPLLYAPRGHGYT
TRBJ2-1,TRBV19,-,-,ASNLGNRGRDEQF
TRBJ2-5,TRBV11-2,-,-,ASSLDRVEPQY
TRBJ2-1,TRBV5-8,once,TRBD2,ASRFSLGSGRALWNEQF
TRBJ2-7,TRBV10-1,-,TRBD2,ASPGGGAYEQY
TRBJ1-5,TRBV18,-,-,ASSPMSNQPQH
TRBJ1-5,TRBV19,-,-,ASSISRGRGDQPQH
TRBJ1-1,TRBV30,few,-,AWNRNQAF
TRBJ2-1,TRBV7-9,-,TRBD2,ASSPGAGAAYNEQF
TRBJ2-5,TRBV5-1,-,-,ASSNHPYQETQY
TRBJ2-3,TRBV10-3,-,-,AISGHVLADTQY
TRBJ2-1,TRBV5-6,-,TRBD2,ASSFRLAGVYEQF
TRBJ2-6,TRBV7-3,-,TRBD1,ASSAQGNSGANVLT
TRBJ1-2,TRBV30,-,TRBD1,AWSVQGGYGYT
TRBJ1-2,TRBV2,-,-,ASSELGLPVSGYT
TRBJ2-7,TRBV5-4,-,-,ASRLTGVSEQY
TRBJ2-5,TRBV19,-,TRBD2,ASSGPAGGETQY
TRBJ2-7,TRBV5-6,-,-,ASSLGPATHEQY
TRBJ1-1,TRBV2,-,-,ASSEGHENTEAF
TRBJ1-5,TRBV6-5,-,TRBD1,ASRGQGPNQPQH
TRBJ2-1,TRBV28,-,TRBD2,ASTNRQGASGTSYNEQF
TRBJ1-2,TRBV5-1,-,-,ASSSGFNYGYT
TRBJ1-1,TRBV4-2,few,-,ASSQGGRATEAF
TRBJ2-1,TRBV2,-,TRBD2,ASAGVSSNEQF